Following are 10 T cell receptor beta chains from one sample sequenced in a study of CD8 T cells in Susac syndrome. Random hexamers were used to reverse transcribe an amount of roughly 0.45 to 1 ug RNA. TCRdb re-analysed the immunoSEQ multiplex PCR reads in MiXCR, keeping a single row per CDR3 protein. The sample contains roughly 330,000 distinct CDR3 sequences, about 90% of which appear only once. Sequencing used CD4+ T cells from PBMCs. The source is a human donor with multiple sclerosis.

V and J are TRBV10-2 and TRBJ2-1; 13 bases are a match to TRBD2. Losses at the gene ends were 8 bases for V and 6 bases for J; bases not matched to a gene: 10. CDR3 length: 16 amino acids. Germline V gene data show CDR1 as WSHSY and CDR2 as SAAADI. CDR3 region: CASGRLAGGLGNEQFF. The CDR3 region has the DNA TGCGCCAGCGGAAGACTAGCGGGGGGTTTGGGCAATGAGCAGTTCTTC.

The rearrangement uses TRBV3-1 and TRBJ1-2, with D unclear. This CDR3 has 15 amino acids. The V and J ends lost 0 bases and 2 bases respectively, with 10 bases between them. The germline V gene encodes CDR1 LGHDT and CDR2 YNNKEL (reference sequence). The CDR3 DNA reads as TGTGCCAGCAGCCAAGAATTGTCAGCCAACTATGGCTACACCTTC. Protein sequence: CASSQELSANYGYTF.

This sequence joins TRBV3-1 and TRBJ1-6; D remains unclear. V shed 2 bases and J shed 10 bases, with 12 bases lying between them. The CDR3 is made up of 14 amino acids. Germline CDR1 reads LGHDT; CDR2 reads YNNKEL (reference sequence). The CDR3: CASSQILRRSPLHF. The CDR3 coding sequence is TGTGCCAGCAGCCAAATTCTAAGAAGATCACCCCTCCACTTT.

The chain combines TRBV27 with TRBJ1-6; possible D gene TRBD1, 5 bases. Germline loops: CDR1 MNHEY, CDR2 SMNVEV (reference sequence). There are 13 residues in the CDR3. Trimming left V 0 bases short and J 14 bases short, with 11 bases between. CDR3 loop: CASSLSGRSTLHF. The CDR3 nucleotides are TGTGCCAGCAGTTTATCGGGACGGTCCACCCTCCACTTT.

The chain recombines TRBV6-1 with TRBJ2-3; tentatively, D is TRBD2 (6 bases). V was shortened by 8 bases and J by 3 bases, with 21 bases between the two germline ends. Germline CDR1 MNHNS, CDR2 SASEGT. The CDR3 is 16 amino acids. CDR3 protein: CASAAMAGLSTDTQYF. In nucleotides, the CDR3 is TGTGCCAGCGCAGCCATGGCGGGGCTGTCGACAGATACGCAGTATTTT.

The J gene is TRBJ1-4, the V gene TRBV18; D is perhaps TRBD1 (6 bases). Germline V lookup: CDR1 KGHSH, CDR2 LQKENI. The CDR3 extends over 15 amino acids. Deletions cut 2 bases from V and 8 bases from J, with 15 bases between. The CDR3 reads CASSPYRGGGEKLFF. The CDR3 coding sequence is TGTGCCAGCTCACCATACCGAGGGGGTGGCGAAAAACTGTTTTTT. The full variable domain, in which reference TRBV18 and TRBJ1-4 provide the parts outside the CDR3, is NAGVMQNPRHLVRRRGQEARLRCSPMKGHSHVYWYRQLPEEGLKFMVYLQKENIIDESGMPKERFSAEFPKEGPSILRIQQVVRGDSAAYFCASSPYRGGGEKLFFGSGTQLSVL.

This sequence joins TRBV5-4 and TRBJ2-4; D might be TRBD1 (6 bases). The ends were cut back, 1 base at V and 8 bases at J, with 10 bases in the middle. Germline loops: CDR1 SGHNT, CDR2 YYREEE (reference sequence). CDR3 length equals 13 residues. CDR3 DNA: TGTGCCAGCAGCTTGTCCAGGGGTGACATTCAGTACTTC. It is translated as CASSLSRGDIQYF.

The chain employs TRBV19 and TRBJ1-1, with TRBD1 as a possible D gene (5 bases). Trimming removed 5 bases at V and 3 bases at J, with 13 bases between. The germline V gene has CDR1 LNHDA and CDR2 SQIVND (reference sequence). The CDR3 has 14 amino acids. In DNA form, the CDR3 reads TGTGCCAGTAGTCGGGGGGGGTATTACACTGAAGCTTTCTTT. Residues: CASSRGGYYTEAFF.

The chain recombines TRBV5-1 with TRBJ2-7; perhaps D is TRBD1 or TRBD2 (6 bases each). The CDR3 contains 14 residues. Germline assignment: CDR1 SGHRS and CDR2 YFSETQ. V was cut by 6 bases and J by 3 bases, with 16 bases left in between. Here the CDR3 DNA reads TGCGCCAGCAAAGAGGGGGAGGCAGTCTACGAGCAGTACTTC. It yields the protein CASKEGEAVYEQYF.

This clonotype was observed once. V gene TRBV20-1 combines with J gene TRBJ2-3, with 9 bases matching TRBD2. Unmatched junction bases numbered 13, after V lost 6 bases and J lost 3 bases. The CDR3 spans 16 residues. The germline V gene encodes CDR1 DFQATT and CDR2 SNEGSKA (reference sequence). As DNA, the CDR3 is TGCAGTGCCATTACCTTAGCGGGAGTTCTAACAGATACGCAGTATTTT. Translated, it gives CSAITLAGVLTDTQYF.